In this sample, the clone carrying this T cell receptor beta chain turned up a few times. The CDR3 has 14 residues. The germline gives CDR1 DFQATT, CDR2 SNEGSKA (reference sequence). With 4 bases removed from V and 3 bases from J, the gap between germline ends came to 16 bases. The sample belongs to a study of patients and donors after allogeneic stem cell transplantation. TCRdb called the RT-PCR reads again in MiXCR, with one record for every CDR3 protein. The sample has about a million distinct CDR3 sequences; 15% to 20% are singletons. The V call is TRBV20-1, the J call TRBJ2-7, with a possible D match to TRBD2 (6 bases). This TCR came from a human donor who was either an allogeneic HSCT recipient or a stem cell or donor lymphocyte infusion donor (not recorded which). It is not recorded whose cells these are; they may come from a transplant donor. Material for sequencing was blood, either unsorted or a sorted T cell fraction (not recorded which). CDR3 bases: TGCAGTGCTATCCCGCTTGGGCGGGACTACGAGCAGTACTTC. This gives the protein CSAIPLGRDYEQYF.